These 10 T cell receptor beta chains were sequenced from one sample in a study of T cell responses to AZD1222 COVID-19 vaccine. Sequencing used immunoSEQ multiplex PCR; TCRdb keeps in-frame clones, though not all of them. The sample includes 140,000 to 150,000 clones, roughly nine tenths seen only once; the top ten take roughly 4.7%. The specimen was peripheral blood, collected on day 0 of AZD1222 vaccination. The receptors come from an adult in good health.

The V call is TRBV3-1 (or the pseudogene TRBV3-2), the J call TRBJ1-6; D gene uncertain. Germline V lookup: CDR1 LGHDT, CDR2 YNNKEL (reference sequence). V dropped 4 bases and J dropped 8 bases, with 15 bases sitting between them. The CDR3 spans 15 residues. The CDR3 here is CASSPFRGGDSPLHF. For the CDR3, the DNA is TGTGCCAGCAGCCCCTTCCGGGGTGGAGATTCACCCCTCCACTTT.

The table lists this clone with a count of one. The chain couples TRBV9 to TRBJ1-6; no firm D call. The CDR3 length is 14 residues. The ends were cut back, 4 bases at V and 10 bases at J, with 15 bases in the middle. The germline CDR1 and CDR2 sequences are SGDLS and YYNGEE. CDR3 amino acids: CASSSQVGGSPLHF. CDR3 in DNA: TGTGCCAGCAGCTCCCAGGTGGGAGGCTCACCCCTCCACTTT.

This chain connects TRBV4-1 to TRBJ1-2; D unresolved. This CDR3 comprises 17 residues. Trimming took off 4 bases at V and 8 bases at J, with 26 bases between the two ends. Looked up from germline, CDR1 is MGHRA and CDR2 is YSYEKL. The CDR3 protein is CASSRFPGMRMDGGYTF. The CDR3 DNA sequence: TGCGCCAGCAGCCGTTTTCCCGGGATGAGGATGGATGGAGGCTACACCTTC.

The chain couples TRBV5-1 to TRBJ1-1; 9 bases map to TRBD1. Germline CDR1 SGHRS, CDR2 YFSETQ. V lost 2 bases, J lost 0 bases, and 11 bases stayed unmatched. CDR3 length equals 18 residues. CDR3 in amino acids: CASSLDRGTRGVNTEAFF. Written as DNA, the CDR3 is TGCGCCAGCAGCTTAGACAGGGGGACCCGGGGGGTGAACACTGAAGCTTTCTTT.

This clone was recorded only once. The chain combines TRBV28 with TRBJ2-1; D might be TRBD1 or TRBD2, each matching 7 bases. V lost 4 bases to trimming and J lost 3 bases, with 19 bases between them. Germline lookup yields CDR1 MDHEN and CDR2 SYDVKM. This CDR3 has 17 residues. CDR3 DNA: TGTGCCAGCAGTTCCCAGGGGGGGTTAACCCGCTACAATGAGCAGTTCTTC. Encoded protein: CASSSQGGLTRYNEQFF.

This clone was seen only once. The V call is TRBV7-2, the J call TRBJ2-5; 8 positions match TRBD2. Per the germline V gene, CDR1 is SGHTA and CDR2 is FQGNSA. The CDR3 has 14 residues. V trimming: 3 bases; J trimming: 5 bases; junction bases outside the gene matches: 5. The chain's CDR3 is CASSLSGRGETQYF. The CDR3 nucleotides are TGTGCCAGCAGCTTGAGCGGGAGAGGTGAGACCCAGTACTTC.

This chain links TRBV6-6 with TRBJ2-1, with TRBD1 identical over 8 bases. Trimming took 2 bases from V and 8 from J; bases not matched to a gene: 11. The germline V gene encodes CDR1 MNHNY and CDR2 SVGAGI (reference sequence). The CDR3 spans 16 residues. The CDR3 nucleotides read TGTGCCAGCAGTTACGCCCCCGGGACAGGTTTGGATGAGCAGTTCTTC. This gives the protein CASSYAPGTGLDEQFF.

The rearrangement uses TRBV29-1 and TRBJ1-2; 7 nucleotides agree with TRBD1. Germline V gene sequence: CDR1 SQVTM, CDR2 ANQGSEA. Trimming removed 3 bases from V and 4 bases from J; junction bases left unmatched: 8. CDR3 length: 14 amino acids. This chain's CDR3 is CSVERGGLAYGYTF. The CDR3 nucleotides read TGCAGCGTTGAGAGAGGGGGCCTGGCCTATGGCTACACCTTC.

The chain employs TRBV27 and TRBJ1-5, with D possibly being TRBD1 (5 bases). Trimming took 0 bases from V and 4 from J, leaving 10 bases between them. The CDR3 contains 15 residues. CDR1 is MNHEY and CDR2 is SMNVEV in the germline V gene (reference sequence). The CDR3 region has the DNA TGTGCCAGCAGTTTATCGTCCGGGGGAAATCAGCCCCAGCATTTT. Translation gives CASSLSSGGNQPQHF.

The chain employs TRBV7-2 and TRBJ2-5; D remains ambiguous. The CDR3 sequence is 13 residues long. Germline CDR1 SGHTA, CDR2 FQGNSA. The V and J ends lost 5 bases and 3 bases respectively, with 10 bases between them. CDR3 DNA sequence: TGTGCCAGCAGCGCTAGACGGAAAGAGACCCAGTACTTC. Encoded protein: CASSARRKETQYF.